The clone carrying this TCR beta chain was recorded at least ten times. This entry comes from a study of spatial heterogeneity in lung cancer. The wider study: Across the raw uncorrected reads, a unique TCR and UMI combination was observed, on average, more than ten times.

TCRdb recomputed calls from the 5' RACE reads with MiXCR, one row per CDR3 protein. The data show roughly 79,000 distinct CDR3 sequences, 8% seen once. As to time point: sample taken at primary tumor resection. The V gene's germline CDR1 is LGHDT and CDR2 YNNKEL (reference sequence). The CDR3 loop spans 16 amino acids. The V gene end was trimmed by 4 bases and the J gene end by 2 bases; junction bases not matched to a gene: 3. This sequence originates from a male donor with early-stage non-small cell lung cancer. The rearrangement joins TRBV3-1 to TRBJ2-7; 15 bases agree with TRBD2. Sequenced here: PBMCs, sampled at surgery. The CDR3 reads CASSPGLAGGAYEQYF. DNA for the CDR3: TGTGCCAGCAGCCCGGGACTAGCGGGAGGCGCCTACGAGCAGTACTTC.